These 17 T cell receptor beta chains originate from one sample sequenced in a study of monozygotic twins with inflammatory bowel disease. TCRdb re-analyzed the 5' RACE reads; it lists each CDR3 protein once, without DNA. This repertoire includes fewer than 350,000 distinct CDR3 sequences. Sequencing was performed on blood. These receptors were taken from a human donor with ulcerative colitis or Crohn's disease, or a healthy co-twin of an affected twin (not recorded which).

The chain uses TRBV4-1 and TRBJ2-7; TCRdb reports TRBD1, a call that lacks DNA to check it against. The CDR3 extends over 14 amino acids. Per germline, CDR1 MGHRA and CDR2 YSYEKL. CDR3 sequence reads: CASSPIGQTYEQYF.

The V and J genes are TRBV11-2 and TRBJ2-2; TCRdb calls TRBD1, which cannot be checked without DNA. The V gene's germline CDR1 is SGHAT and CDR2 FQNNGV. The CDR3 contains 15 residues. CDR3 region: CASSGQGHFTGELFF.

This rearrangement joins TRBV18 to TRBJ1-4; TCRdb selects TRBD1, and the lack of DNA leaves this call unchecked. There are 14 residues in the CDR3. Germline CDR1 and CDR2: KGHSH and LQKENI. CDR3 sequence: CASSLGQVDEKLFF.

The rearrangement joins TRBV5-1 to TRBJ2-7; as DNA is missing, the TRBD2 call by TCRdb cannot be tested. CDR1 and CDR2 (germline): SGHRS, YFSETQ. The CDR3 loop spans 15 amino acids. CDR3 sequence reads: CASSLDGLAGDEQYF.

The V and J genes are TRBV30 and TRBJ2-6. Germline CDR1 GTSNPN, CDR2 SVGIG (reference sequence). This CDR3 contains 15 residues. The CDR3 sequence is CAWSGGNSGANVLTF. Full variable domain (rest looked up from reference TRBV30 and TRBJ2-6): SQTIHQWPATLVQPVGSPLSLECTVEGTSNPNLYWYRQAAGRGLQLLFYSVGIGQISSEVPQNLSASRPQDRQFILSSKKLLLSDSGFYLCAWSGGNSGANVLTFGAGSRLTVL.

The rearrangement uses TRBV14 and TRBJ2-1. This CDR3 has 14 residues. Germline values: CDR1 SGHDN, CDR2 FVKESK. The CDR3 is CASSQESPYNEQFF.

This chain joins TRBV7-9 and TRBJ2-2; TCRdb indicates TRBD1, and absent DNA this call remains unverified. The CDR3 totals 16 residues. Looked up from germline, CDR1 is SEHNR and CDR2 is FQNEAQ (reference sequence). This CDR3 reads CASPRRDRVNTGELFF.

The chain couples TRBV5-1 to TRBJ1-2; TCRdb gives TRBD1 as the D gene, but with no DNA this cannot be confirmed. This CDR3 has 17 residues. Germline CDR1 SGHRS, CDR2 YFSETQ. The CDR3 loop is CASSAPDRGTKGYGYTF.

The chain employs TRBV7-3 and TRBJ2-1; there is no DNA to check the TCRdb D call of TRBD2. Germline V gene lookup returns CDR1 SGHTA and CDR2 FQGTGA. The CDR3 contains 16 residues. CDR3: CASSLGSGRGYNEQFF.

The V gene is TRBV7-2, the J gene TRBJ2-5; without DNA, the TCRdb call of TRBD1 cannot be checked. Germline V gene sequence: CDR1 SGHTA, CDR2 FQGNSA. The CDR3 extends over 15 amino acids. The CDR3 protein is CASSLAGTGQETQYF.

CDR3 residues: CSARDQTNEQFF. The chain has TRBV20-1 and TRBJ2-1. There are 12 residues in the CDR3. Per the germline V gene, CDR1 is DFQATT and CDR2 is SNEGSKA (reference sequence).

This sequence joins TRBV11-3 and TRBJ2-2; TCRdb's D call, TRBD2, is unchecked because there is no DNA. The CDR3 is made up of 16 amino acids. From germline, CDR1 is SGHNT and CDR2 YENEEA. This CDR3 is CASSLIGGENTGELFF.

The chain employs TRBV20-1 and TRBJ2-2. This CDR3 is 14 amino acids long. Germline loops: CDR1 DFQATT, CDR2 SNEGSKA (reference sequence). This CDR3 is CSAPDRRNTGELFF.

The V and J genes are TRBV12-3 or TRBV12-4 and TRBJ1-5; TCRdb's assignment of TRBD1 cannot be checked, as there is no DNA. This CDR3 comprises 13 residues. This chain's CDR3 is CASSFVPDQPQHF.

The chain recombines TRBV7-9 with TRBJ2-7; without DNA, the TCRdb call of TRBD1 cannot be checked. Per the germline V gene, CDR1 is SEHNR and CDR2 is FQNEAQ (reference sequence). The CDR3 is 15 amino acids. The chain's CDR3 is CASSLEGSAYYEQYF.

This chain uses TRBV20-1 with TRBJ1-1; TCRdb's assignment of TRBD1 cannot be checked, as there is no DNA. The V gene's germline CDR1 is DFQATT and CDR2 SNEGSKA (reference sequence). The CDR3 covers 13 residues. CDR3 sequence: CSVRTGMNTEAFF.

V is TRBV28 and J is TRBJ1-1. CDR3 length: 17 residues. Germline V gene data show CDR1 as MDHEN and CDR2 as SYDVKM. CDR3 region: CASRTWALLRSNTEAFF.